This T cell receptor (beta chain) was identified in a study of human T cells and chemical hapten exposure. TCRdb fed the RACE reads into MiXCR, producing one record per CDR3 protein. The data hold some 79,000 distinct CDR3 sequences, with about 8% observed a single time. In its sample, this clonotype was seen a few times. What it binds is not known. V was trimmed by 0 bases and J by 1 base, leaving 13 bases between them. The CDR3 totals 16 residues. Germline-derived CDR1 and CDR2 are LGHDT and YNNKEL (reference sequence). Study-wide results and limits: Alopecia affecting every donor means their immune response may not match healthy people's.

The sample's time point: patch test 1, 2 weeks after DPC sensitization. Treatment noted: therapeutic diphenylcyclopropenone sensitization with weekly scalp DPC. The V call is TRBV3-1, the J call TRBJ2-7; maybe TRBD1 (7 bases). The sequence was obtained from a woman under 40 with alopecia areata. Some clones in this sample may be carry-over from other donors' samples. Source: whole blood, taken in connection with sensitization to the hapten diphenylcyclopropenone (DPC). Here the CDR3 DNA reads TGTGCCAGCAGCCAAGAGGAGGGACAGTCTTCCTACGAGCAGTACTTC. It codes for CASSQEEGQSSYEQYF.